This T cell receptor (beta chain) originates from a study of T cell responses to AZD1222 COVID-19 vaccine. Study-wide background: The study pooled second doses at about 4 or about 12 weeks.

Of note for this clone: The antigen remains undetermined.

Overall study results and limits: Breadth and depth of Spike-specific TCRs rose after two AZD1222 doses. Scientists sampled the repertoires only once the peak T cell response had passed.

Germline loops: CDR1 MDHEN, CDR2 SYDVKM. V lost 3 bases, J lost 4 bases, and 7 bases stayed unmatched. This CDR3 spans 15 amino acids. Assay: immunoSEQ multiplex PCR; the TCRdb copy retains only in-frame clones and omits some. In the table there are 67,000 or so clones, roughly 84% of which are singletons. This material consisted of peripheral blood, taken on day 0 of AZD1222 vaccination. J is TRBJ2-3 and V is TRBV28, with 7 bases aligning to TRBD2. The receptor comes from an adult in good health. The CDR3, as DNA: TGTGCCAGCAGTTTGGAAGCGGGGTGGGCAGATACGCAGTATTTT. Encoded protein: CASSLEAGWADTQYF.